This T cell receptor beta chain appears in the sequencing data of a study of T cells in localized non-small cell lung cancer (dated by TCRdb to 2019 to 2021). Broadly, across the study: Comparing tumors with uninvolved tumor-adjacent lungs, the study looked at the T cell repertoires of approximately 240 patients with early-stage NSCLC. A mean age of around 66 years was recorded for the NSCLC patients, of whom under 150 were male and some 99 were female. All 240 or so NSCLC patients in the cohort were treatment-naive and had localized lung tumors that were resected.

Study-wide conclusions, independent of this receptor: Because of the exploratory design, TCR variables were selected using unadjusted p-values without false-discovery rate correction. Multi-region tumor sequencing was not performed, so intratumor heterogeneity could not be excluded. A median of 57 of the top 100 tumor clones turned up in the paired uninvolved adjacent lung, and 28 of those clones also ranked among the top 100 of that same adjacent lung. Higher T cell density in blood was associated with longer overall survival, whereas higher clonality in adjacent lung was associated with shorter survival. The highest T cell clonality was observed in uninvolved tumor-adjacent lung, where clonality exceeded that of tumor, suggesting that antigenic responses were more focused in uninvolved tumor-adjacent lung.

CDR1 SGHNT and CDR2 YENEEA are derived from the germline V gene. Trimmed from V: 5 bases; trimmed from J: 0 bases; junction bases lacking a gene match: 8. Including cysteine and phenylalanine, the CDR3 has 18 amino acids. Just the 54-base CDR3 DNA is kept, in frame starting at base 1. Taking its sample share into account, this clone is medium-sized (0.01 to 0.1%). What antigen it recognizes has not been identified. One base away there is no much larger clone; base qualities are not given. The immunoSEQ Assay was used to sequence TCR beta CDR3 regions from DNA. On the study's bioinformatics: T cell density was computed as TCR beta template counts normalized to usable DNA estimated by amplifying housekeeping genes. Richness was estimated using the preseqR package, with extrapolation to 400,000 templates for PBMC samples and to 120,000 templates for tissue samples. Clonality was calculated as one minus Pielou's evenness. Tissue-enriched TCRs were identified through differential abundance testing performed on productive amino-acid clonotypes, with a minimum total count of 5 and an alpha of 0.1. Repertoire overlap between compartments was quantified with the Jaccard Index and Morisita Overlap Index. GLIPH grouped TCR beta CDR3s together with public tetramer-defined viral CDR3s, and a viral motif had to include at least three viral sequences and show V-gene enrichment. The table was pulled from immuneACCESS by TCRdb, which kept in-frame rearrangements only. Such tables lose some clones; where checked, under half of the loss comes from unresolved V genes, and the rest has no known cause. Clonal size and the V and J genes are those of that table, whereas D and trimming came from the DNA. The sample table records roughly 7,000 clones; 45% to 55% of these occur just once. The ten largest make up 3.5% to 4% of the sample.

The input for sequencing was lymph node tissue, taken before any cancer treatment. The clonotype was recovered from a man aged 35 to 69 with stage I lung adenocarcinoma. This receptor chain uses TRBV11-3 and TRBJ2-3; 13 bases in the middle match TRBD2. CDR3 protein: CASSGGLAGQGSTDTQYF. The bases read TGTGCCAGCAGCGGGGGACTAGCGGGACAAGGGAGCACAGATACGCAGTATTTT.